This TCR beta chain was captured in a study of shared clonotypes between healthy human individuals. Study findings and constraints: The researchers took only blood, and tissue repertoires probably look different.

Genomic DNA per cell subset filled all wells of several immunoSEQ plates. Repertoires were generated with immunoSEQ multiplex PCR, while TCRdb's copy carries only in-frame clones and drops some. The table lists 2.3 million or so clones, just over 90% of them singletons, with about 0.37% in the top ten. CD4+ cells underwent separation, giving CD45RA+ naive and CD45RA-negative memory subsets. In germline, CDR1 is SGDLS, CDR2 YYNGEE. The CDR3 runs to 14 residues. V dropped 3 bases and J dropped 3 bases, with 11 bases sitting between them. As for this clone: Its specificity is not known.

Sequenced material: naive CD4+ T cells from PBMCs. The subset denotes: CD45RA+ positively selected. This sequence joins TRBV9 and TRBJ2-3; D is ambiguous. The sequence was obtained from a young man in good health. Some clones in this sample may be carry-over from other donors' samples. This CDR3 is CASSETPRTDTQYF. CDR3 nucleotides: TGTGCCAGCAGCGAGACCCCTCGAACAGATACGCAGTATTTT.